These T cell receptor beta chains were read from a single sample in a study of blood T cell repertoires in COVID-19. The method was immunoSEQ multiplex PCR; TCRdb's version includes in-frame clones alone and lacks a portion of them. Among roughly 430,000 clones listed, roughly 86% were seen once. The sequencing input was PBMCs or T cells enriched from blood (not recorded which). All receptors derive from a woman between 40 and 55 years old with acute COVID-19. Both conserved end residues are trimmed from each CDR3. The order of the fields is V gene, J gene, clone size, CDR3 protein. For some rows the clone size is stated as once, few or many, or as a class when expanded; others skip it.

>TRBV2|TRBJ2-1|NA
ASRLQGYNEQF
>TRBV9|TRBJ2-7|NA
ASSGSGSNEQY
>TRBV4-2|TRBJ1-4|NA
ASSQDGAGGREKLF
>TRBV25-1|TRBJ1-3|NA
ASSESGSGNTIY
>TRBV19|TRBJ2-2|NA
ASTLAGQGDTGELF
>TRBV11-2|TRBJ2-7|NA
ASSPPTGDRGHEQY
>TRBV7-6|TRBJ2-7|NA
ASSLAGQGGYEQY
>TRBV19|TRBJ2-2|NA
ASKVGTGINTGELF
>TRBV5-6|TRBJ2-3|NA
ASSLGLAPDTQY
>TRBV20-1|TRBJ1-6|NA
SASSGQGDSPLH
>TRBV5-1|TRBJ2-6|once
ASSNSDSGANVLT
>TRBV7-9|TRBJ1-3|NA
ASSSDTDTIY
>TRBV9|TRBJ1-1|NA
ASSVVGRAEAF
>TRBV7-9|TRBJ2-7|NA
ASSPLGSRPYEQY
>TRBV18|TRBJ2-7|NA
ASSPPVTGDHEQY